This is a list of T cell receptor beta chains from one sample in a study of T cell repertoires in cytomegalovirus infection. Via MiXCR, TCRdb re-called the reads, giving one row per CDR3 protein. Seen here are more than 250,000 distinct CDR3 sequences, approximately 25% observed once, and the top ten hold about 14%. These TCRs are of unknown antigen specificity. Sample: cultured PBMCs, taken from culture after CMV antigen stimulation. These receptor sequences come from a human donor in good health (CMV status not recorded). Some clones in this sample may be carry-over from other donors' samples. Each CDR3 is given with its conserved first and last residue. A D gene is named only where the DNA matches it firmly. Not every row has a clone size; where given, it reads once, few, many or a size class.

cdr3_nt	cdr3_aa	d_call	clone_size	v_call	j_call
TGTGCCAGCAGTAACGCAGGGACCGGCGAAAAACTGTTTTTT	CASSNAGTGEKLFF	.	.	TRBV28	TRBJ1-4
TGTGCCACCAGTGACCAAGGCAATGAGCAGTTCTTC	CATSDQGNEQFF	.	.	TRBV24-1	TRBJ2-1
TGTGCCAGCAGTTACGGGACTAGCGGGAGAGTCAATGAGCAGTTCTTC	CASSYGTSGRVNEQFF	TRBD2	few	TRBV6-2/TRBV6-3	TRBJ2-1
TGTGCCAGCAGCGCACAAGTCTCAACTAATGAAAAACTGTTTTTT	CASSAQVSTNEKLFF	.	many	TRBV7-2	TRBJ1-4
TGTGCCAGCAGCACGTCGGGACAGGGGTTTACTGAAGCTTTCTTT	CASSTSGQGFTEAFF	TRBD1	few	TRBV7-2	TRBJ1-1
TGTGCCAGCAGCCACGGGGGTGGCGGGAGCTCCTACAATGAGCAGTTCTTC	CASSHGGGGSSYNEQFF	TRBD2	.	TRBV7-9	TRBJ2-1
TGTGCCAGCAGGTTCAACAGGGCTGGGGCCAACGTCCTGACTTTC	CASRFNRAGANVLTF	.	once	TRBV6-5	TRBJ2-6
TGTGCCTGGAGTACTAGCGCCCTCACAGATACGCAGTATTTT	CAWSTSALTDTQYF	TRBD2	.	TRBV30	TRBJ2-3
TGTGCCAGCAGCTTAGAGAGCGGGAGGGACCGCACAGATACGCAGTATTTT	CASSLESGRDRTDTQYF	TRBD2	few	TRBV11-3	TRBJ2-3
TGTGCCAGCAGCTTAGGGACTAGCGGGAGGGTCGATGAGCAGTTCTTC	CASSLGTSGRVDEQFF	TRBD2	few	TRBV11-3	TRBJ2-1
TGTGCCAGCAGCTATAGGGCCTTAGCCAAAAACATTCAGTACTTC	CASSYRALAKNIQYF	.	few	TRBV12-3/TRBV12-4	TRBJ2-4
TGTGCCAGCAGCCTAAGCTCTAGCGGACAATACAATGAGCAGTTCTTC	CASSLSSSGQYNEQFF	TRBD2	many	TRBV7-2	TRBJ2-1
TGCGCCAGCAGCTTGGCAGCTCTCGAAGATACGCAGTATTTT	CASSLAALEDTQYF	.	.	TRBV5-1	TRBJ2-3
TGTGCCAGCGCGGATGGGACCTACCACTCCTACGAGCAGTACTTC	CASADGTYHSYEQYF	.	few	TRBV28	TRBJ2-7
TGTGCCAGCAGCTTAGGATCGGGGTATGGCTACACCTTC	CASSLGSGYGYTF	.	few	TRBV11-2	TRBJ1-2
TGCAGTGCCCAGCGGAGGGGCCTTCCCTACGAGCAGTACTTC	CSAQRRGLPYEQYF	.	.	TRBV20-1	TRBJ2-7
TGCAGTGCTAGAGCTCCCCCGACAGGGGCTTATAATTCACCCCTCCACTTT	CSARAPPTGAYNSPLHF	TRBD1	few	TRBV20-1	TRBJ1-6
TGTGCCAGCAGCTCGGGGCCTTCCAATGAGCAGTTCTTC	CASSSGPSNEQFF	.	once	TRBV7-4	TRBJ2-1
TGTGCCAGCAGCTTAGACAGGGGGCGCGGAGATACGCAGTATTTT	CASSLDRGRGDTQYF	TRBD1	.	TRBV7-6	TRBJ2-3
TGTGCCAGCAGCTCACAAGCTAACACCGGGGAGCTGTTTTTT	CASSSQANTGELFF	.	few	TRBV7-2	TRBJ2-2
TGTGCCAGCTCACCTGTAACAGGGTTCAATCAGCCCCAGCATTTT	CASSPVTGFNQPQHF	.	.	TRBV18	TRBJ1-5
TGTGCCAGCAGTCCAAACCAAGCGGGACCTAGCACAGATACGCAGTATTTT	CASSPNQAGPSTDTQYF	TRBD2	few	TRBV12-3/TRBV12-4	TRBJ2-3
TGTGCCAGTAGTACACTACAAGAGACCCAGTACTTC	CASSTLQETQYF	.	.	TRBV19	TRBJ2-5
TGCGCCAGCAGCTTAAGTTTCTCTAGCGATTGGATGGATGAGCAGTTCTTC	CASSLSFSSDWMDEQFF	.	.	TRBV5-1	TRBJ2-1
TGTGCCAGCACGGCGACAGGGCTGAACACTGAAGCTTTCTTT	CASTATGLNTEAFF	TRBD1	few	TRBV2	TRBJ1-1
TGCGCCAGCAGCTTGGTAGGGTCTTTGGAACCCCCCACCTACAATGAGCAGTTCTTC	CASSLVGSLEPPTYNEQFF	.	.	TRBV5-1	TRBJ2-1
TGTGCCAGCAGTTTAGATTGGGGGAGGGGCACTGAAGCTTTCTTT	CASSLDWGRGTEAFF	.	many	TRBV28	TRBJ1-1
TGTGCCAGCACCCCAAGGGGGGGTATTACAAATGAGCAGTTCTTC	CASTPRGGITNEQFF	.	once	TRBV12-3/TRBV12-4	TRBJ2-1
TGTGCCAGCAGCTTAGGTTGGGAGGAGCAGTTCTTC	CASSLGWEEQFF	.	few	TRBV7-2	TRBJ2-1
TGTGCCAGCAGCTTAGGCAGCGGGAGAGCCGGGGAGCTGTTTTTT	CASSLGSGRAGELFF	TRBD2	many	TRBV7-2	TRBJ2-2
TGTGCCAGCAGCTTCCCACGACTAGCGGGAACGGTTACAGAGACCCAGTACTTC	CASSFPRLAGTVTETQYF	TRBD2	few	TRBV7-9	TRBJ2-5
TGTGCCAGCAGTTACGGCGACAGCTATGGCTACACCTTC	CASSYGDSYGYTF	.	.	TRBV6-1	TRBJ1-2
TGTGCCAGCAGCTTCGGCGGAGGGGCAAATGAGCAGTTCTTC	CASSFGGGANEQFF	.	few	TRBV7-9	TRBJ2-1
TGTGCCAGTAGTATAACGGGAGCTGGCAATGAGCAGTTCTTC	CASSITGAGNEQFF	.	.	TRBV19	TRBJ2-1
TGTGCCAGCAGATCCGGGACTAGCGGAAGCGATACGCAGTATTTT	CASRSGTSGSDTQYF	TRBD2	many	TRBV6-1	TRBJ2-3
TGTGCCAGCAGCTTGGTGTTTTCGGTCGGGGTGAACACTGAAGCTTTCTTT	CASSLVFSVGVNTEAFF	.	many	TRBV7-2	TRBJ1-1
TGCGCCAGCAGCTTGGCAGGGACGACTGGAAACATTCAGTACTTC	CASSLAGTTGNIQYF	.	.	TRBV5-1	TRBJ2-4
TGCGCCAGCAGCCAAGTCAACTCGGTCGAGCAGTTCTTC	CASSQVNSVEQFF	.	.	TRBV4-3	TRBJ2-1
TGTGCCAGCAGCTTATCAGGGAGGAACACTGAAGCTTTCTTT	CASSLSGRNTEAFF	.	many	TRBV5-4	TRBJ1-1
TGTGCCAGCAGCGCGTGGGAGGGGGAGCTGTTTTTT	CASSAWEGELFF	.	.	TRBV9	TRBJ2-2